The sequence of this T cell receptor beta chain was determined in a study of blood T cell repertoires in COVID-19. The table came from immunoSEQ multiplex PCR; TCRdb's copy has only in-frame clones and leaves some out. Among under 300,000 clones listed, approximately 86% were seen once. Trimming left V 1 base short and J 5 bases short, with 21 bases between. This CDR3 has 17 residues. The germline CDR1 and CDR2 sequences are LGHDT and YNNKEL (reference sequence). This clone was found a few times. This chain connects TRBV3-1 (or the pseudogene TRBV3-2) to TRBJ2-7; possibly TRBD2 for D (5 bases). This sequence was found in a woman between 25 and 40 years old who had recovered from COVID-19. The sequenced material came from PBMCs or T cells enriched from blood (not recorded which). The CDR3 spells CASSQAEYGNRWDEQYF. For the CDR3, the DNA is TGTGCCAGCAGCCAAGCGGAGTACGGGAATCGGTGGGACGAGCAGTACTTC.